These 2 T cell receptor beta chains originate from one sample sequenced in a study of quantifying T cell responses using KT2 cells. Study as a whole: cDNA was made from DNase-treated RNA using alpha and beta constant primers.

The cDNA 3' end received a ligated oligonucleotide with a UMI. The first PCR ran 3 to 5 cycles with an equimolar RC1.1 and RC1.2 beta primer mix. TCRdb recomputed calls from the UMI-ligation and nested PCR reads with MiXCR, one row per CDR3 protein. The sample holds about 53,000 distinct CDR3 sequences, roughly an eighth seen once. Sequencing was carried out using PBMCs spiked with cells of the T cell clone KT2. These receptors were taken from a human donor.

J is TRBJ1-5 and V is TRBV6-2 or TRBV6-3; 7 bases fit TRBD1. Germline V CDR1 and CDR2: MNHEY, SVGEGT. J lost 5 bases, V lost 6 bases, and 4 bases had no gene match. There are 13 residues in the CDR3. Here the CDR3 reads CASRGTADQPQHF. In DNA, the CDR3 is TGTGCCAGCAGAGGGACAGCGGATCAGCCCCAGCATTTT.

This clonotype was observed a few times. J is TRBJ2-1 and V is TRBV20-1, with TRBD2 matching 11 bases. Germline CDR1 reads DFQATT; CDR2 reads SNEGSKA (reference sequence). The length of the CDR3 is 18 residues. V lost 0 bases, J lost 4 bases, and 11 bases stayed unmatched. CDR3 amino acids: CSARDPSPGLAEYNEQFF. The CDR3 bases are TGCAGTGCTAGAGACCCTTCCCCGGGACTAGCGGAATACAATGAGCAGTTCTTC.